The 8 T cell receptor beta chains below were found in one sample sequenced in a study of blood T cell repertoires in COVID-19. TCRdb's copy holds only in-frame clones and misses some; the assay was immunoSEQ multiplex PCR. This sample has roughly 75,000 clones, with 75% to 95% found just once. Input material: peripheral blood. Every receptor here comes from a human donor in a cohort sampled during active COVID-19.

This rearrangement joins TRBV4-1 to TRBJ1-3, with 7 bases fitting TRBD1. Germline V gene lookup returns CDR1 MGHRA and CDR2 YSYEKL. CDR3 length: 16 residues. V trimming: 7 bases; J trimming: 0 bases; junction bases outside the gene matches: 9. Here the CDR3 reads CASKREGGRSGNTIYF. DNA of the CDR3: TGCGCCAGCAAAAGGGAAGGGGGCCGCTCTGGAAACACCATATATTTT.

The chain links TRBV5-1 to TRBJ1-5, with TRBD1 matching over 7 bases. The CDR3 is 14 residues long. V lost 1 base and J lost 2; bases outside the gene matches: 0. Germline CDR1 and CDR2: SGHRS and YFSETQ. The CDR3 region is CASSLTGGNQPQHF. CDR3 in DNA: TGCGCCAGCAGCTTGACAGGGGGCAATCAGCCCCAGCATTTT. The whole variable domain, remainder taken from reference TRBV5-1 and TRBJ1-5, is KAGVTQTPRYLIKTRGQQVTLSCSPISGHRSVSWYQQTPGQGLQFLFEYFSETQRNKGNFPGRFSGRQFSNSRSEMNVSTLELGDSALYLCASSLTGGNQPQHFGDGTRLSIL.

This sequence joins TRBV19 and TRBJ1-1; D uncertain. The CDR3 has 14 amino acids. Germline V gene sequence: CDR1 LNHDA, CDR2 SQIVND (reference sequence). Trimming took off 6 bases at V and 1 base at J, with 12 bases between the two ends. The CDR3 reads CASSAGRENTEAFF. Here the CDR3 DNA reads TGTGCCAGTAGCGCCGGACGGGAGAACACTGAAGCTTTCTTT.

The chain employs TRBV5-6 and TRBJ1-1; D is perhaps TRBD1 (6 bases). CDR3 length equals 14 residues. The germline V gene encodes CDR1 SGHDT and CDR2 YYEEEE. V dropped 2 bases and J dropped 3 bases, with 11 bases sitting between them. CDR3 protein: CASSLSNRDTEAFF. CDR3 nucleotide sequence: TGTGCCAGCAGCTTAAGTAACAGGGACACTGAAGCTTTCTTT.

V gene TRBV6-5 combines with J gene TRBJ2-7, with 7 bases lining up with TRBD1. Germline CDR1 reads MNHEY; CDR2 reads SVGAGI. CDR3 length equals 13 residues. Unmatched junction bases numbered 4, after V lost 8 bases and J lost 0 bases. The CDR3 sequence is CASSQGSSYEQYF. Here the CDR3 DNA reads TGTGCCAGCTCACAGGGGAGCTCCTACGAGCAGTACTTC.

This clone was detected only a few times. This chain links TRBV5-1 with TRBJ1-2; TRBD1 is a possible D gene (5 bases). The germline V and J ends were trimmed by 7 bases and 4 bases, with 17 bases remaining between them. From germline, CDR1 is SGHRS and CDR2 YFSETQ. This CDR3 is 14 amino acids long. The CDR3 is CASRASGRGYGYTF. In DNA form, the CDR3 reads TGCGCCAGCCGCGCCTCGGGGCGGGGCTATGGCTACACCTTC. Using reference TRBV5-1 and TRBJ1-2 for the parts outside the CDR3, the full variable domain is KAGVTQTPRYLIKTRGQQVTLSCSPISGHRSVSWYQQTPGQGLQFLFEYFSETQRNKGNFPGRFSGRQFSNSRSEMNVSTLELGDSALYLCASRASGRGYGYTFGSGTRLTVV.

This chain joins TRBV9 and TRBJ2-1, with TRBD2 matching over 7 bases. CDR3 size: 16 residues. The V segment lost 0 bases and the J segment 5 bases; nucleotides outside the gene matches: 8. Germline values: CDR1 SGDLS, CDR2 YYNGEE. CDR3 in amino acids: CASSVAGGGGHNEQFF. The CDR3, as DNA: TGTGCCAGCAGCGTAGCGGGCGGGGGAGGTCACAATGAGCAGTTCTTC.

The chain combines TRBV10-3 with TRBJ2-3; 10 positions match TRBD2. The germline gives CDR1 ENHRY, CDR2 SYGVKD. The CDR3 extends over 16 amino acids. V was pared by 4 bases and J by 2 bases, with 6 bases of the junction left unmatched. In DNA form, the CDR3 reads TGTGCCATCAGTGTGAGCGGGGGGGCCCACACAGATACGCAGTATTTT. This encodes CAISVSGGAHTDTQYF.